These 26 T cell receptor beta chains came from one sample sequenced in a study of cytomegalovirus exposure and HLA in healthy donors. The method was immunoSEQ multiplex PCR; TCRdb's version includes in-frame clones alone and lacks a portion of them. The data contain 90,000 to 100,000 clones, roughly 87% of them singletons. The sequencing input was PBMCs. The receptors derive from a man aged 18 to 29 in good health and CMV-seropositive.

A few counts support this clone. V usage is TRBV20-1 and J usage is TRBJ1-5, with TRBD1 as a possible D gene (6 bases). V lost 5 bases, J lost 4 bases, and 6 bases lay in between. The germline V gene has CDR1 DFQATT and CDR2 SNEGSKA (reference sequence). This CDR3 region has 11 residues. Here the CDR3 DNA reads TGCAGTGCTGGACAGAATCAGCCCCAGCATTTT. This gives the protein CSAGQNQPQHF.

The CDR3 sequence is CASSGSTGGAFETQYF. CDR3 in DNA: TGTGCCAGCAGTGGGTCTACAGGGGGCGCTTTCGAGACCCAGTACTTC. The rearrangement links TRBV25-1 to TRBJ2-5; TRBD1 aligns across 9 bases. The V gene's germline CDR1 is MGHDK and CDR2 SYGVNS. The CDR3 length is 16 residues. The J segment lost 5 bases and the V segment lost 4 bases, leaving 11 bases of the junction unmatched. Using reference TRBV25-1 and TRBJ2-5 for the parts outside the CDR3, the full variable domain is EADIYQTPRYLVIGTGKKITLECSQTMGHDKMYWYQQDPGMELHLIHYSYGVNSTEKGDLSSESTVSRIRTEHFPLTLESARPSHTSQYLCASSGSTGGAFETQYFGPGTRLLVL.

The CDR3 loop is CASSMGQGADTQYF. The CDR3 coding sequence is TGTGCCAGTAGTATGGGACAGGGGGCAGATACGCAGTATTTT. This chain uses TRBV19 with TRBJ2-3, with 11 bases aligning to TRBD1. Per the germline V gene, CDR1 is LNHDA and CDR2 is SQIVND (reference sequence). J gave up 4 bases and V 3 bases, and 0 bases lay outside the gene matches. This CDR3 spans 14 amino acids.

The chain joins TRBV19 to TRBJ2-5; 11 nucleotides match TRBD2. J was trimmed by 9 bases and V by 7 bases; bases with no gene match: 4. The CDR3 has 12 amino acids. Germline CDR1 reads LNHDA; CDR2 reads SQIVND (reference sequence). The CDR3 loop reads CASKDSGGAQYF. CDR3 coding DNA: TGTGCCAGTAAGGATAGCGGGGGGGCCCAGTACTTC. The full variable domain, rest sourced from reference TRBV19 and TRBJ2-5, is DGGITQSPKYLFRKEGQNVTLSCEQNLNHDAMYWYRQDPGQGLRLIYYSQIVNDFQKGDIAEGYSVSREKKESFPLTVTSAQKNPTAFYLCASKDSGGAQYFGPGTRLLVL.

J is TRBJ2-7 and V is TRBV2; 9 bases agree with TRBD1. Germline loops: CDR1 SNHLY, CDR2 FYNNEI. Losses at the gene ends were 7 bases for V and 5 bases for J; bases not matched to a gene: 6. CDR3 length: 13 amino acids. The CDR3 DNA sequence: TGTGCCAGCACCTTGGACAGGGGTCACGAGCAGTACTTC. This sequence encodes CASTLDRGHEQYF. The full variable domain, completed using reference TRBV2 and TRBJ2-7, is EPEVTQTPSHQVTQMGQEVILRCVPISNHLYFYWYRQILGQKVEFLVSFYNNEISEKSEIFDDQFSVERPDGSNFTLKIRSTKLEDSAMYFCASTLDRGHEQYFGPGTRLTVT.

The rearrangement joins TRBV19 to TRBJ1-5; D remains ambiguous. CDR1 is LNHDA and CDR2 is SQIVND in the germline V gene (reference sequence). V was clipped by 1 base and J by 0 bases, with 10 bases between them. The CDR3 has 16 amino acids. The CDR3 DNA reads TGTGCCAGTAGTATAGGTTGGGCAGGTAGCAATCAGCCCCAGCATTTT. It codes for CASSIGWAGSNQPQHF.

The chain has TRBV7-3 and TRBJ2-6; no clear D. The V end was cut by 2 bases, the J end by 0 bases, with 17 bases between. The V gene's germline CDR1 is SGHTA and CDR2 FQGTGA. The CDR3 has 19 amino acids. CDR3 bases: TGTGCCAGCAGCTTACAGGCCTACACGACATACTCTGGGGCCAACGTCCTGACTTTC. Its protein product is CASSLQAYTTYSGANVLTF.

The V gene is TRBV11-3, the J gene TRBJ2-2; TRBD1 aligns across 9 bases. J lost 13 bases, V lost 5 bases, and 11 bases had no gene match. The CDR3 totals 14 residues. Germline loops: CDR1 SGHNT, CDR2 YENEEA. CDR3 residues: CASSKDRDRDGLFF. CDR3 coding DNA: TGTGCCAGCAGCAAGGACCGGGACAGGGACGGGCTGTTTTTT.

The chain uses TRBV28 and TRBJ1-5, with TRBD1 identical over 7 bases. Germline V gene sequence: CDR1 MDHEN, CDR2 SYDVKM. The CDR3 is made up of 16 amino acids. V lost 4 bases and J lost 2; bases outside the gene matches: 8. CDR3 amino acids: CASSWSPGQRNQPQHF. The CDR3 DNA reads as TGTGCCAGCAGTTGGTCTCCGGGACAGCGCAATCAGCCCCAGCATTTT.

V usage is TRBV15 and J usage is TRBJ2-3; TRBD2 aligns across 12 bases. The junction had 10 bases not matched to a gene; V was cut back by 1 base and J by 5 bases. The germline gives CDR1 LNHNV, CDR2 YYDKDF (reference sequence). CDR3 size: 18 residues. CDR3 sequence (DNA): TGTGCCACCAGCAGAGTTAGGACTAGCGGGACGGTCGGAGATACGCAGTATTTT. This sequence encodes CATSRVRTSGTVGDTQYF.

The gene calls are TRBV2 and TRBJ2-2; D might be TRBD1 (6 bases). V lost 5 bases and J lost 4, with 14 bases in between. The CDR3 consists of 15 residues. CDR1 SNHLY and CDR2 FYNNEI come from the germline V gene. CDR3 region: CASSRTVLGTGELFF. In nucleotides, the CDR3 is TGTGCCAGCAGTCGGACAGTCCTTGGCACCGGGGAGCTGTTTTTT.

CDR3 residues: CASSLGQGSETQYF. CDR3 nucleotides: TGCGCCAGCAGCTTGGGACAGGGTTCCGAGACCCAGTACTTC. This sequence joins TRBV5-1 and TRBJ2-5, with TRBD1 matching 7 bases. The germline CDR1 and CDR2 sequences are SGHRS and YFSETQ. The trim removed 0 bases at V and 5 bases at J, leaving 4 bases unmatched. The CDR3 covers 14 residues.

The chain has TRBV5-1 and TRBJ2-7, with 9 bases identical to TRBD2. The germline gives CDR1 SGHRS, CDR2 YFSETQ. V lost 5 bases, J lost 6 bases, and 12 bases stayed unmatched. The CDR3 has 15 residues. This chain's CDR3 is CASSLYGGRAPEQYF. The DNA of the CDR3 is TGCGCCAGCAGTTTGTATGGCGGGAGGGCCCCCGAGCAGTACTTC.

The chain combines TRBV7-2 with TRBJ1-2; 10 positions agree with TRBD1. Germline assignment: CDR1 SGHTA and CDR2 FQGNSA. This CDR3 contains 16 residues. V lost 5 bases and J lost 7; bases outside the gene matches: 13. CDR3 nucleotide sequence: TGTGCCAGCAGCCCCCGGGCGGGGACAGGGGCTGGTGGCTACACCTTC. This codes for CASSPRAGTGAGGYTF.

The chain employs TRBV19 and TRBJ2-3, with 9 positions matching TRBD1. This CDR3 region has 16 residues. In germline, CDR1 is LNHDA, CDR2 SQIVND (reference sequence). J gave up 1 base and V 5 bases, and 7 bases lay outside the gene matches. CDR3 in DNA: TGTGCCAGTAGTCCGGGACAGGGTCCGGGCACAGATACGCAGTATTTT. Its translation: CASSPGQGPGTDTQYF.

The chain has TRBV7-2 and TRBJ2-2; unclear D gene. The germline V gene has CDR1 SGHTA and CDR2 FQGNSA. V was clipped by 2 bases and J by 6 bases, with 7 bases between them. The CDR3 spans 13 residues. The CDR3 spells CASSLITSGELFF. DNA of the CDR3: TGTGCCAGCAGCTTAATTACATCCGGGGAGCTGTTTTTT.

This clone was detected only a few times. The rearrangement joins TRBV5-6 to TRBJ2-1; TRBD2 matches at 8 bases. The germline V gene encodes CDR1 SGHDT and CDR2 YYEEEE. The CDR3 spans 16 residues. The ends lost 2 bases at V and 9 bases at J; junction bases unmatched: 13. The CDR3 sequence is CASSFAPGGYHSEQFF. In DNA, the CDR3 is TGTGCCAGCAGCTTTGCCCCGGGGGGGTACCACAGTGAGCAGTTCTTC.

This clone was counted only a few times. CDR3 residues: CASTPGQGASYEQYF. The CDR3 nucleotides are TGTGCCAGTACCCCAGGGCAGGGGGCATCCTACGAGCAGTACTTC. The chain carries TRBV19 and TRBJ2-7; TRBD1 matches at 8 bases. Germline V gene sequence: CDR1 LNHDA, CDR2 SQIVND (reference sequence). The CDR3 totals 15 residues. V shed 7 bases, J shed 1 base, and the junction held 9 bases outside the gene matches. The variable domain in full, with the rest retrieved from reference TRBV19 and TRBJ2-7, is DGGITQSPKYLFRKEGQNVTLSCEQNLNHDAMYWYRQDPGQGLRLIYYSQIVNDFQKGDIAEGYSVSREKKESFPLTVTSAQKNPTAFYLCASTPGQGASYEQYFGPGTRLTVT.

This rearrangement joins TRBV27 to TRBJ2-7, with D possibly matching TRBD1 (6 bases). The germline V gene has CDR1 MNHEY and CDR2 SMNVEV (reference sequence). The CDR3 is 15 residues long. Trimming left V 2 bases short and J 5 bases short, with 16 bases between. This CDR3 is CASSLHFSGADEQYF. In nucleotides, the CDR3 is TGTGCCAGCAGTTTACATTTTTCAGGGGCGGACGAGCAGTACTTC.

The genes are TRBV19 and TRBJ2-1, with D possibly matching TRBD2 (5 bases). Trimming pared 4 bases from V and 2 bases from J, leaving 18 bases between. The CDR3 length is 17 residues. From germline, CDR1 is LNHDA and CDR2 SQIVND (reference sequence). The CDR3 loop reads CASSTPGRPRTYNEQFF. Written as DNA, the CDR3 is TGTGCCAGTAGTACCCCGGGGAGACCGCGAACCTACAATGAGCAGTTCTTC.

This chain connects TRBV28 to TRBJ1-5, with D possibly being TRBD1 (6 bases). This CDR3 comprises 17 residues. V was shortened by 4 bases and J by 9 bases, with 25 bases between the two germline ends. Germline assignment: CDR1 MDHEN and CDR2 SYDVKM. CDR3 in DNA: TGTGCCAGCAGTTCGAAAACAGGGATAGGTATCATTCGGCCCCAGCATTTT. Translating gives CASSSKTGIGIIRPQHF. Full variable domain (outside the CDR3, taken from reference TRBV28 and TRBJ1-5): DVKVTQSSRYLVKRTGEKVFLECVQDMDHENMFWYRQDPGLGLRLIYFSYDVKMKEKGDIPEGYSVSREKKERFSLILESASTNQTSMYLCASSSKTGIGIIRPQHFGDGTRLSIL.

This clone was seen just once. V gene TRBV6-5 combines with J gene TRBJ1-1; D is undetermined. The ends were cut back, 6 bases at V and 1 base at J, with 9 bases in the middle. The CDR3 sequence is 13 residues long. The V gene's germline CDR1 is MNHEY and CDR2 SVGAGI. CDR3 nucleotide sequence: TGTGCCAGCAGCTGGGCTTCGAACACTGAAGCTTTCTTT. Protein sequence: CASSWASNTEAFF.

The chain recombines TRBV4-1 with TRBJ2-5; 13 bases agree with TRBD2. The CDR3 sequence is 15 residues long. Germline CDR1 MGHRA, CDR2 YSYEKL. The junction had 8 bases not matched to a gene; V was cut back by 7 bases and J by 6 bases. The CDR3 DNA reads TGCGCCAGCACCCCACTAGCGGGGGGGCCTCAGACCCAGTACTTC. Amino acids: CASTPLAGGPQTQYF.

The rearrangement joins TRBV7-2 to TRBJ1-2; 7 nucleotides agree with TRBD1. Trimming cost V 5 bases and J 0 bases; bases outside gene matches: 6. Germline V CDR1 and CDR2: SGHTA, FQGNSA. CDR3 length equals 15 residues. CDR3 in amino acids: CASSHGTASNYGYTF. CDR3 DNA: TGTGCCAGCAGCCATGGGACAGCTTCTAACTATGGCTACACCTTC.

This chain joins TRBV10-1 and TRBJ2-7; TRBD1 matches at 9 bases. This CDR3 spans 13 amino acids. The germline V gene has CDR1 WNHNN and CDR2 SYGVQD (reference sequence). The trim removed 5 bases at V and 2 bases at J, leaving 1 base unmatched. The CDR3 loop reads CASSRQGAYEQYF. CDR3 DNA sequence: TGCGCCAGCAGTAGACAGGGGGCCTACGAGCAGTACTTC.

This chain joins TRBV6-5 and TRBJ2-7, with D possibly being TRBD1 (6 bases). The CDR3 has 14 amino acids. The germline V gene has CDR1 MNHEY and CDR2 SVGAGI. V was trimmed by 0 bases and J by 0 bases, leaving 6 bases between them. The CDR3 here is CASSYSDSSYEQYF. The CDR3 DNA reads as TGTGCCAGCAGTTACTCGGACAGCTCCTACGAGCAGTACTTC.